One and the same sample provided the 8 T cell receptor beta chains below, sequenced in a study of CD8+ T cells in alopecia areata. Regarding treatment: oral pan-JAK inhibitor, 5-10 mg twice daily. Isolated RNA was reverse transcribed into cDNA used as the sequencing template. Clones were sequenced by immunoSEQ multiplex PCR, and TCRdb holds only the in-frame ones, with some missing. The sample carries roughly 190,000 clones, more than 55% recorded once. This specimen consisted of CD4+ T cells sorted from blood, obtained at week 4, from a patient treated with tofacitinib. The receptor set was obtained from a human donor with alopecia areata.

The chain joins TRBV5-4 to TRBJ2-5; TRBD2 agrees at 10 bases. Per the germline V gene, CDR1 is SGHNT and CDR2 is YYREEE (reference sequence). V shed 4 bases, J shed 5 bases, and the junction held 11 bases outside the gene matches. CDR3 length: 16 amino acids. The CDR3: CASSQDSAGGRETQYF. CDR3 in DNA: TGTGCCAGCAGCCAAGATTCAGCGGGGGGGCGGGAGACCCAGTACTTC.

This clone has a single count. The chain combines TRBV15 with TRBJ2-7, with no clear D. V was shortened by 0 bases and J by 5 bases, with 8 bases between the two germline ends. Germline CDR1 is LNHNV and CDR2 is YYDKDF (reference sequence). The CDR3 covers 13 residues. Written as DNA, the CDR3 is TGTGCCACCAGCAGAGATTTTCCGGACGAGCAGTACTTC. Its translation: CATSRDFPDEQYF.

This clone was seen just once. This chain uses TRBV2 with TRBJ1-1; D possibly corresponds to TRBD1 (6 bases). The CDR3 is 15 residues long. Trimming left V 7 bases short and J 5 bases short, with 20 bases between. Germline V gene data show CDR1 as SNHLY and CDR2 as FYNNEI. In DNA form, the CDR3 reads TGTGCCAGCACCAAGATTGGGGGGGCGGCTACTGAAGCTTTCTTT. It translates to CASTKIGGAATEAFF.

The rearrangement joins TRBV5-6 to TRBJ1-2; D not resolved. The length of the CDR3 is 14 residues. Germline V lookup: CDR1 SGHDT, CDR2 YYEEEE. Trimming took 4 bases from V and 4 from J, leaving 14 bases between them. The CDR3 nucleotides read TGTGCCAGCAGCCCCAGGAATACTGCCTATGGCTACACCTTC. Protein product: CASSPRNTAYGYTF.

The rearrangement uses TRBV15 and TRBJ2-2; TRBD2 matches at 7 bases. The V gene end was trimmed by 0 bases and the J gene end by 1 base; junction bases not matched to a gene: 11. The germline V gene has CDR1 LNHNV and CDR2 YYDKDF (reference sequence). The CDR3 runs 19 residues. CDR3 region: CATSRDPGTIIRNTGELFF. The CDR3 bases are TGTGCCACCAGCAGAGATCCCGGGACTATTATTCGGAACACCGGGGAGCTGTTTTTT.

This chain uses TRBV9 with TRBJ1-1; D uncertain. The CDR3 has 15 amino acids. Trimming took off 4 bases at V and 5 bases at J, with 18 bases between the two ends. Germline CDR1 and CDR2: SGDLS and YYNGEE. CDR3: CASSPVPTVGTEAFF. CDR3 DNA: TGTGCCAGCAGCCCCGTCCCGACGGTTGGAACTGAAGCTTTCTTT. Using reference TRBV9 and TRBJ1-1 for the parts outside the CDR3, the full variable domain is DSGVTQTPKHLITATGQRVTLRCSPRSGDLSVYWYQQSLDQGLQFLIQYYNGEERAKGNILERFSAQQFPDLHSELNLSSLELGDSALYFCASSPVPTVGTEAFFGQGTRLTVV.

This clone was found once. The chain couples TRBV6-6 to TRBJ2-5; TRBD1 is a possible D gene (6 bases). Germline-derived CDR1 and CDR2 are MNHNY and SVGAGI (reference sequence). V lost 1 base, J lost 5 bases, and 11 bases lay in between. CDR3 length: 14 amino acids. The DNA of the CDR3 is TGTGCCAGCAGTTACTTTGGACAGACGGAGACCCAGTACTTC. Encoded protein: CASSYFGQTETQYF.

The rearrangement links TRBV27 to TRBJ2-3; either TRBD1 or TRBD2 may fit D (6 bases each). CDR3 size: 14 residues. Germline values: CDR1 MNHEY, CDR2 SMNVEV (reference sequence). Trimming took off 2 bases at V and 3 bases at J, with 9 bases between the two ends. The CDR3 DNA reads TGTGCCAGCAGTTTAGGGGGGCGAACAGATACGCAGTATTTT. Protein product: CASSLGGRTDTQYF.